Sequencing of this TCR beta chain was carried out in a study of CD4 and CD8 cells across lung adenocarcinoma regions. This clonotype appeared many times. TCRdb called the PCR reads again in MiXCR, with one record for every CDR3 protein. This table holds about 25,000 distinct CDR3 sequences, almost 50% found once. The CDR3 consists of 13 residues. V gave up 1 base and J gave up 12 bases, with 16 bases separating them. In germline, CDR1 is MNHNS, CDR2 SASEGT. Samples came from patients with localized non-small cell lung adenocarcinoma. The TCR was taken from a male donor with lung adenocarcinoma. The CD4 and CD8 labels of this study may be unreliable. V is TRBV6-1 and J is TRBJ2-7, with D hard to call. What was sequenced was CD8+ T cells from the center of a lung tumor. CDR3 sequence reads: CASSEVGRQEGYF. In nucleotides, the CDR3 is TGTGCCAGCAGTGAAGTCGGCAGGCAAGAAGGGTACTTC.